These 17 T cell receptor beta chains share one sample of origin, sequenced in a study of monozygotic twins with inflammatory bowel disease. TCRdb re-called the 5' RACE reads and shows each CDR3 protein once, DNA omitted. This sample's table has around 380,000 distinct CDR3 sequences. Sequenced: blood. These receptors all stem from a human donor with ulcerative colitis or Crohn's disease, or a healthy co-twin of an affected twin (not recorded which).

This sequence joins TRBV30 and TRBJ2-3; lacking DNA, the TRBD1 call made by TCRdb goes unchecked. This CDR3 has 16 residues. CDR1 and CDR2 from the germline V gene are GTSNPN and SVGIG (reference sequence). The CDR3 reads CAWSVGMGGSTDTQYF.

This CDR3 is CSANRFGGGAGNEQFF. The V call is TRBV20-1, the J call TRBJ2-1; TCRdb picks TRBD1, but there is no DNA to check that call. Germline values: CDR1 DFQATT, CDR2 SNEGSKA (reference sequence). This CDR3 region has 16 residues.

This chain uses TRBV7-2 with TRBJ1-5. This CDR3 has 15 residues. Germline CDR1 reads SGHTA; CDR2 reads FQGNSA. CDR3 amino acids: CASSVGVSANQPQHF.

The CDR3 here is CASSPLSGRRTDTQYF. The V and J genes are TRBV3-1 and TRBJ2-3; TCRdb lists TRBD2, though no DNA is available to test this call. Germline V lookup: CDR1 LGHDT, CDR2 YNNKEL (reference sequence). The CDR3 has 16 residues.

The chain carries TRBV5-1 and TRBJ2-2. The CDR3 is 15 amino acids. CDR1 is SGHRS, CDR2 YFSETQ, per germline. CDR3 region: CASSLDHWNTGELFF.

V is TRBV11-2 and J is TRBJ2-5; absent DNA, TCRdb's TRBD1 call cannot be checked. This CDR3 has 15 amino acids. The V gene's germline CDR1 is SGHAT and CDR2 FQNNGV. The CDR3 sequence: CASSYGDRAQETQYF. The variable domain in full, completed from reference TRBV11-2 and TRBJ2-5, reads EAGVAQSPRYKIIEKRQSVAFWCNPISGHATLYWYQQILGQGPKLLIQFQNNGVVDDSQLPKDRFSAERLKGVDSTLKIQPAKLEDSAVYLCASSYGDRAQETQYFGPGTRLLVL.

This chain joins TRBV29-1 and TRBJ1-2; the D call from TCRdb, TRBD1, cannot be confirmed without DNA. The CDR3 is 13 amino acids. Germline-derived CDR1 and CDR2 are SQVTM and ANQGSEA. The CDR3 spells CSVGEGRVYGYTF.

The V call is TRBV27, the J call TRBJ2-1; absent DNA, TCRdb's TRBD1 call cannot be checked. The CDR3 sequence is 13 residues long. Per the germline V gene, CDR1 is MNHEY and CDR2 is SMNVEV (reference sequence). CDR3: CASNLRWGNEQFF.

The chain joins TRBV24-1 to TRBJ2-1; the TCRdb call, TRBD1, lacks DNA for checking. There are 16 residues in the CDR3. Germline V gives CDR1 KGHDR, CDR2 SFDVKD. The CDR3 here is CATSDLLSGTDNEQFF.

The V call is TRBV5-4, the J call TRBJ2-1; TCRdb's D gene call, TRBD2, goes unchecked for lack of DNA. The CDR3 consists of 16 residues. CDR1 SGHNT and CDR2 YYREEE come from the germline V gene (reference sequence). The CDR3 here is CASSEGGLAIFDEQFF.

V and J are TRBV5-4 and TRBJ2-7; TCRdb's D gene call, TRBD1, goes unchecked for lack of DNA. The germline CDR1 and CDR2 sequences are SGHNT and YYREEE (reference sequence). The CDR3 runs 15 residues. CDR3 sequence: CASSSRGGSSYEQYF.

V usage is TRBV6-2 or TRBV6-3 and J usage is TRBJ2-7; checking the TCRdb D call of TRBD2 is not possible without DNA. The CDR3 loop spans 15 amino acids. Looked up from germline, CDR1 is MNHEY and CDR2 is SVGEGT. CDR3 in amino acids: CASSYSILAGSGQYF.

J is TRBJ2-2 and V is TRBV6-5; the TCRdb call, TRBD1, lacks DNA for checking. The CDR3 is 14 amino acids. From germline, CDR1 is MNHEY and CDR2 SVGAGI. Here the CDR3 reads CASMLAGGGGELFF.

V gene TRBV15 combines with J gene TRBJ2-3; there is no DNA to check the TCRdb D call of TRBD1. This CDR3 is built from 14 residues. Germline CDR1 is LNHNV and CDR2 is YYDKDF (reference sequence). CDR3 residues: CATSSAGVGDTQYF. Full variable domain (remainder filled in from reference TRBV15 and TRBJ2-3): DAMVIQNPRYQVTQFGKPVTLSCSQTLNHNVMYWYQQKSSQAPKLLFHYYDKDFNNEADTPDNFQSRRPNTSFCFLDIRSPGLGDTAMYLCATSSAGVGDTQYFGPGTRLTVL.

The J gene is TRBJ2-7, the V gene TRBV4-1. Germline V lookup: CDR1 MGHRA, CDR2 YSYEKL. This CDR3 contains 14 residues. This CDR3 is CASSQHVSSYEQYF.

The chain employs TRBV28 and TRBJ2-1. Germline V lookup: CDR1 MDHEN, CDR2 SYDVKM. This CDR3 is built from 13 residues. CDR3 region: CASSSTQHNEQFF.

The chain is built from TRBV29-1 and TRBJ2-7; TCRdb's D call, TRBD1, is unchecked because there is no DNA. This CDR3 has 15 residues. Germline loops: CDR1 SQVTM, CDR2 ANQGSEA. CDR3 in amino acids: CSVAPEGRGPQGQYF.